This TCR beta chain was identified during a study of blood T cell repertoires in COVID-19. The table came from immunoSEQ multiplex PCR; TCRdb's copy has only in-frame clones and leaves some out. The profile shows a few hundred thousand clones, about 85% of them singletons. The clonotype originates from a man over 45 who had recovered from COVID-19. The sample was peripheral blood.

CDR3 protein: CASSSTGTGGRPQHF. The CDR3 nucleotides read TGTGCCAGCAGTTCCACCGGGACAGGGGGTCGGCCCCAGCATTTT. The rearrangement links TRBV27 to TRBJ1-5, with 11 bases fitting TRBD1. The germline V gene encodes CDR1 MNHEY and CDR2 SMNVEV (reference sequence). The CDR3 loop spans 15 amino acids. The V and J ends lost 4 bases and 9 bases, in that order; junction bases with no gene match: 8.